The 10 T cell receptor beta chains in this list originate from one sample, sequenced in a study of blood T cell repertoires in COVID-19. Generated by immunoSEQ multiplex PCR, the TCRdb table keeps only in-frame clones and is missing some. The data show 100,000 to 150,000 clones, around 83% seen once. Sequencing input: peripheral blood. All receptors come from an elderly woman with COVID-19, enrolled during active disease.

The chain links TRBV7-8 to TRBJ2-5; 10 nucleotides match TRBD2. The junction had 12 bases not matched to a gene; V was cut back by 1 base and J by 4 bases. The CDR3 length is 18 residues. CDR1 and CDR2 (germline): SGHVS, FQNEAQ. DNA for the CDR3: TGTGCCAGCAGCTTAGGTCGAGCGGGAGGGCCTCTGATAGAGACCCAGTACTTC. Protein sequence: CASSLGRAGGPLIETQYF.

This chain uses TRBV5-1 with TRBJ1-4, with TRBD1 as a possible D gene (5 bases). This CDR3 is built from 13 residues. Trimming stripped 1 base from V and 8 bases from J, with 9 bases between. CDR1 and CDR2 from the germline V gene are SGHRS and YFSETQ. The CDR3 bases are TGCGCCAGCAGCTTGTCAGGGCAAGAAAAACTGTTTTTT. Encoded protein: CASSLSGQEKLFF.

The chain carries TRBV28 and TRBJ2-7; TRBD1 matches at 9 bases. The CDR3 runs 15 residues. CDR1 is MDHEN, CDR2 SYDVKM, per germline. V lost 5 bases and J lost 3; bases outside the gene matches: 8. The CDR3 nucleotides are TGTGCCAGCAGTCCGGGACAGGGATTCTACTACGAGCAGTACTTC. Translation gives CASSPGQGFYYEQYF. Using reference TRBV28 and TRBJ2-7 for the parts outside the CDR3, the full variable domain is DVKVTQSSRYLVKRTGEKVFLECVQDMDHENMFWYRQDPGLGLRLIYFSYDVKMKEKGDIPEGYSVSREKKERFSLILESASTNQTSMYLCASSPGQGFYYEQYFGPGTRLTVT.

This rearrangement joins TRBV4-1 to TRBJ2-4; D gene uncertain. Germline V gene sequence: CDR1 MGHRA, CDR2 YSYEKL. V was clipped by 4 bases and J by 6 bases, with 10 bases between them. The CDR3 consists of 13 residues. The CDR3 protein is CASSPPPGNIQYF. DNA for the CDR3: TGCGCCAGCAGCCCCCCCCCGGGAAACATTCAGTACTTC.

The chain is built from TRBV4-3 and TRBJ2-2; TRBD2 is a possible D gene (6 bases). CDR3 length: 16 residues. Germline V gene data show CDR1 as LGHNA and CDR2 as YSLEER. Trimming shortened V by 1 base and J by 7 bases, and 16 bases separated the two germline ends. CDR3 in amino acids: CASSQGLAGIGGELFF. The CDR3 DNA reads TGCGCCAGCAGCCAAGGTTTGGCGGGAATAGGCGGGGAGCTGTTTTTT.

The chain has TRBV28 and TRBJ2-7; D not certain. V lost 2 bases to trimming and J lost 4 bases, with 9 bases between them. Germline assignment: CDR1 MDHEN and CDR2 SYDVKM. This CDR3 region has 13 residues. CDR3 coding DNA: TGTGCCAGCAGTTTACAGTCCCTTTACGAGCAGTACTTC. It translates to CASSLQSLYEQYF.

This chain uses TRBV6-5 with TRBJ2-4; 8 bases are shared with TRBD1. J was trimmed by 5 bases and V by 4 bases; bases with no gene match: 7. The CDR3 is 15 amino acids. Germline V CDR1 and CDR2: MNHEY, SVGAGI. This CDR3 is CASSSRKTGENIQYF. The CDR3 DNA reads TGTGCCAGCAGTTCACGCAAGACAGGGGAAAACATTCAGTACTTC.

The chain recombines TRBV12-3 or TRBV12-4 with TRBJ2-4; tentatively, D is TRBD2 (6 bases). The CDR3 covers 13 residues. Trimming stripped 7 bases from V and 4 bases from J, with 11 bases between. CDR3 region: CASTSGGKNIQYF. The DNA of the CDR3 is TGTGCCAGCACCTCCGGAGGGAAAAACATTCAGTACTTC.

The J gene is TRBJ2-4, the V gene TRBV14, with D unclear. Germline CDR1 is SGHDN and CDR2 is FVKESK. This CDR3 is built from 12 residues. Between the trimmed V and J ends, which lost 1 base and 6 bases, there was a span of 4 bases. CDR3 protein: CASSQALNIQYF. The CDR3 DNA follows: TGTGCCAGCAGCCAAGCCTTAAACATTCAGTACTTC. The complete variable domain, with remaining parts taken from reference TRBV14 and TRBJ2-4, reads EAGVTQFPSHSVIEKGQTVTLRCDPISGHDNLYWYRRVMGKEIKFLLHFVKESKQDESGMPNNRFLAERTGGTYSTLKVQPAELEDSGVYFCASSQALNIQYFGAGTRLSVL.

The CDR3: CASMSGQPLSGANVLTF. Written as DNA, the CDR3 is TGTGCCAGCATGTCGGGACAACCCCTCTCTGGGGCCAACGTCCTGACTTTC. This chain links TRBV28 with TRBJ2-6; weak D call: TRBD1 (6 bases). The CDR3 extends over 17 amino acids. Germline V gene lookup returns CDR1 MDHEN and CDR2 SYDVKM. Trimming removed 7 bases at V and 0 bases at J, with 16 bases between.